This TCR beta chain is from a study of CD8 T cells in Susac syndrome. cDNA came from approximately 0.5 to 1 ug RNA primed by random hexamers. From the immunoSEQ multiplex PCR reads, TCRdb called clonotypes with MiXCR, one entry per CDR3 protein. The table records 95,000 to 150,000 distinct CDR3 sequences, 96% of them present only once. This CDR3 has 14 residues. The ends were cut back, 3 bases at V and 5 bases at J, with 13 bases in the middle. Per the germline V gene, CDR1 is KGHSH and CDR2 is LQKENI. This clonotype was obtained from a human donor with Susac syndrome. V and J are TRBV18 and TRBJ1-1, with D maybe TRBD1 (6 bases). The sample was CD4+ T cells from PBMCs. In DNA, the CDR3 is TGTGCCAGCTCACCGAGGGGGGAGGGTACTGAAGCTTTCTTT. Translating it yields CASSPRGEGTEAFF.